This entry features one TCR beta chain sequence. Its specificity is not known. Data came from immunoSEQ multiplex PCR; TCRdb stores just in-frame clones and leaves some out. The sample lists roughly 80,000 clones; about 86% were seen once. The data were taken from a study of OX40 agonist ivuxolimab in advanced cancers. Findings and caveats of the study: Average numbers of expanded clones were greater in CD8+ T cells than in CD4+.

Germline V gives CDR1 LNHDA, CDR2 SQIVND (reference sequence). This CDR3 has 12 amino acids. The V and J ends lost 5 bases and 5 bases respectively, with 9 bases between them. The source material was CD4+ or CD8+ T cells sorted from blood, sampled in a trial of the OX40 agonist ivuxolimab. V and J are TRBV19 and TRBJ2-5; possibly TRBD2 for D (5 bases). This TCR was sampled from an adult with an advanced solid tumor such as melanoma, head and neck, liver or kidney cancer. The CDR3 loop reads CASSGPGETQYF. Here the CDR3 DNA reads TGTGCCAGTAGTGGGCCGGGGGAGACCCAGTACTTC.